The subject of this entry is one T cell receptor beta chain. The antigen remains undetermined. The data stem from a study of T-cell memory formation after mild COVID-19. V gave up 5 bases and J gave up 8 bases, with 15 bases separating them. The length of the CDR3 is 13 residues. The germline CDR1 and CDR2 sequences are SEHNR and FQNEAQ (reference sequence). Study observations and caveats: The study found balanced CD4/CD8 in clones contracting day 15 to 85 and a CD4+ lean in later expanders.

Constant-segment primers and 5'RACE yielded cDNA libraries for TCR alpha and TCR beta, each carrying sample barcodes and UMIs. One entry per CDR3 protein results from TCRdb running MiXCR on the 5' RACE reads. This table holds over 350,000 distinct CDR3 sequences, roughly 15% found once. This receptor was obtained from a man in his late teens or twenties who had mild COVID-19 (a few samples of this study predate the infection). Cell type and time point are not known. This chain uses TRBV7-9 with TRBJ1-1, with D hard to call. Material: PBMCs or a T cell subset sorted from them (not recorded which). The CDR3 is CASSQVAAAEAFF. The CDR3 DNA follows: TGTGCCAGCAGCCAGGTGGCAGCCGCGGAAGCTTTCTTT.